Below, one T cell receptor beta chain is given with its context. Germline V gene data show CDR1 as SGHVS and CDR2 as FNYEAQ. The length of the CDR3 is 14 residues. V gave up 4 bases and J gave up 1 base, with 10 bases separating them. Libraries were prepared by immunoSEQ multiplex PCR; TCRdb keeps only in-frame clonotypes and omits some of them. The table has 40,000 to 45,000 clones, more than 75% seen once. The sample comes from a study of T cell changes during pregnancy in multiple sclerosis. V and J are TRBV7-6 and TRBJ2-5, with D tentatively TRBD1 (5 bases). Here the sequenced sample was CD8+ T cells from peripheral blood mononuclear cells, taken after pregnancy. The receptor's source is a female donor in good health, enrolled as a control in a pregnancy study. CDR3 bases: TGTGCCAGCAGCTCCAGGGTCCCCCAAGAGACCCAGTACTTC. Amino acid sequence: CASSSRVPQETQYF. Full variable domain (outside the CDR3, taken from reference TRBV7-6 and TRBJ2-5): GAGVSQSPRYKVTKRGQDVALRCDPISGHVSLYWYRQALGQGPEFLTYFNYEAQQDKSGLPNDRFSAERPEGSISTLTIQRTEQRDSAMYRCASSSRVPQETQYFGPGTRLLVL.